Detailed here is one TCR beta chain. The data are from a study of human T cells and chemical hapten exposure. Overall study context: Women made up most patients, who had alopecia areata, totalis or universalis.

Germline CDR1 is MDHEN and CDR2 is SYDVKM. The ends were cut back, 2 bases at V and 4 bases at J, with 3 bases in the middle. The CDR3 loop spans 12 amino acids. Time point meaning: patch test 1, 2 weeks after DPC sensitization. Treatment: therapeutic diphenylcyclopropenone sensitization with weekly scalp DPC. Whole blood that had not been fractionated was the source of extracted total RNA. Original processing methods: Sequenced samples showed a median of approximately 100,000 TCRs each, with counts running from approximately 20,000 to 700,000. TCRdb re-derived calls from the RACE reads in MiXCR, one entry per CDR3 protein. These V and J calls derive from TCRdb rather than the authors' analysis. Of tens of thousands of distinct CDR3 sequences detected, approximately 9.9% appear once; the ten largest clones hold approximately 1.8%.

The chain carries TRBV28 and TRBJ1-5, with no clear D. The material was whole blood, obtained in connection with sensitization to the hapten diphenylcyclopropenone (DPC). The clonotype was recovered from a woman aged 40 to 55 with alopecia areata. Some clones in this sample may be carry-over from other donors' samples. CDR3 DNA: TGTGCCAGCAGTTTACTTAATCAGCCCCAGCATTTT. This gives the protein CASSLLNQPQHF. Together with reference TRBV28 and TRBJ1-5, the CDR3 gives the full variable domain: DVKVTQSSRYLVKRTGEKVFLECVQDMDHENMFWYRQDPGLGLRLIYFSYDVKMKEKGDIPEGYSVSREKKERFSLILESASTNQTSMYLCASSLLNQPQHFGDGTRLSIL.